A single sample is the source of the 10 T cell receptor beta chains below, sequenced in a study of naive and memory T cell subsets. The beta constant-region primer was an equimolar mix of two oligonucleotides covering TRBC1 and TRBC2. Ligated cDNA was amplified by four rounds of PCR with nested alpha and beta constant-region primers and SP2. TCRdb re-derived calls from the UMI-ligation and nested PCR reads in MiXCR, one entry per CDR3 protein. The repertoire includes 95,000 to 150,000 distinct CDR3 sequences, roughly 36% of them detected once, and roughly 0.86% sits in the top ten. Sequences were obtained from central memory CD4+ T cells from blood. These receptor sequences come from a human donor in good health.

This clonotype appeared a few times. This chain joins TRBV3-1 and TRBJ1-1, with D maybe TRBD1 (5 bases). This CDR3 region has 14 residues. The V gene lost 0 bases and the J gene lost 5 bases, with 10 bases spanning the gap. Germline V lookup: CDR1 LGHDT, CDR2 YNNKEL (reference sequence). Here the CDR3 DNA reads TGTGCCAGCAGCCAAGACGTGGGGCGGACTGAAGCTTTCTTT. It yields the protein CASSQDVGRTEAFF. Complete variable domain (other parts from reference TRBV3-1 and TRBJ1-1): DTAVSQTPKYLVTQMGNDKSIKCEQNLGHDTMYWYKQDSKKFLKIMFSYNNKELIINETVPNRFSPKSPDKAHLNLHINSLELGDSAVYFCASSQDVGRTEAFFGQGTRLTVV.

This clonotype came up a few times. The chain carries TRBV27 and TRBJ2-3; tentatively, D is TRBD2 (5 bases). The V gene lost 3 bases and the J gene lost 2 bases, with 9 bases spanning the gap. The CDR3 consists of 14 residues. Per germline, CDR1 MNHEY and CDR2 SMNVEV (reference sequence). This CDR3 is CASSFLAPTDTQYF. In DNA, the CDR3 is TGTGCCAGCAGTTTTCTAGCCCCCACAGATACGCAGTATTTT.

This clonotype was recorded a few times. The rearrangement joins TRBV14 to TRBJ2-5; D call uncertain. From germline, CDR1 is SGHDN and CDR2 FVKESK. The CDR3 runs to 14 residues. V shed 1 base and J shed 2 bases, with 8 bases lying between them. The CDR3 is CASSQALWQETQYF. DNA for the CDR3: TGTGCCAGCAGCCAAGCCCTTTGGCAAGAGACCCAGTACTTC.

The chain recombines TRBV20-1 with TRBJ1-4; the D is unclear. CDR3 length equals 15 residues. The germline V and J ends were trimmed by 5 bases and 0 bases, with 13 bases remaining between them. The germline V gene has CDR1 DFQATT and CDR2 SNEGSKA (reference sequence). CDR3 nucleotides: TGCAGTGCTTTTAGAGCTGGAGCAACTAATGAAAAACTGTTTTTT. It yields the protein CSAFRAGATNEKLFF.

This rearrangement joins TRBV20-1 to TRBJ1-5; TRBD1 agrees at 8 bases. CDR1 and CDR2 (germline): DFQATT, SNEGSKA (reference sequence). After removal of 5 bases from V and 0 bases from J, the junction contained 3 bases not matched to a gene. The CDR3 loop spans 14 amino acids. CDR3 residues: CSAPDRASNQPQHF. CDR3 sequence (DNA): TGCAGTGCTCCGGACAGGGCTAGCAATCAGCCCCAGCATTTT.

This clonotype has a handful of counts. The J gene is TRBJ1-4, the V gene TRBV20-1; D is ambiguous. Germline values: CDR1 DFQATT, CDR2 SNEGSKA (reference sequence). This CDR3 is 15 amino acids long. Trimming removed 0 bases at V and 0 bases at J, with 8 bases between. CDR3 DNA sequence: TGCAGTGCTAGAGATGGAAGATCAACTAATGAAAAACTGTTTTTT. Translated: CSARDGRSTNEKLFF.

The chain combines TRBV7-9 with TRBJ2-7; no firm D call. The CDR3 is 15 residues long. The V gene's germline CDR1 is SEHNR and CDR2 FQNEAQ (reference sequence). V lost 5 bases, J lost 0 bases, and 14 bases lay in between. The CDR3 sequence: CASSESSLSSYEQYF. The CDR3 coding sequence is TGTGCCAGCAGCGAAAGTAGTCTGAGCTCCTACGAGCAGTACTTC.

V gene TRBV27 combines with J gene TRBJ2-7; possibly TRBD1 for D (5 bases). The V gene lost 6 bases and the J gene lost 1 base, with 16 bases spanning the gap. The CDR3 length is 15 residues. CDR1 and CDR2 from the germline V gene are MNHEY and SMNVEV (reference sequence). The CDR3 spells CASRNKVGASYEQYF. The CDR3 DNA reads TGTGCCAGCAGAAATAAGGTTGGGGCTTCCTACGAGCAGTACTTC.

In this sample, this clonotype turned up a few times. The rearrangement joins TRBV7-9 to TRBJ2-7; 7 bases align to TRBD1. The CDR3 runs to 15 residues. Germline CDR1 SEHNR, CDR2 FQNEAQ (reference sequence). With V trimmed by 6 bases and J by 0 bases, 8 bases remained unmatched. CDR3 sequence (DNA): TGTGCCAGCAGTCCCGGACAGGTGAGCTCCTACGAGCAGTACTTC. This gives the protein CASSPGQVSSYEQYF.

The chain joins TRBV27 to TRBJ1-5, with D possibly TRBD1 on 6 matching bases. This CDR3 region has 15 residues. CDR1 MNHEY and CDR2 SMNVEV come from the germline V gene (reference sequence). V was pared by 10 bases and J by 0 bases, with 16 bases between. CDR3 bases: TGTGCCACCCGAAGGGGGGCCCTTAGCAATCAGCCCCAGCATTTT. It is translated as CATRRGALSNQPQHF.